Reported below is one TCR beta chain. Other DNA sequences within the sample encode an identical CDR3. The data were taken from a study of blood T cell repertoires in COVID-19. Whole-study context: Samples representing acute and convalescent COVID-19 were sourced from the United States, Italy and Spain.

Trimming shortened V by 6 bases and J by 6 bases, and 12 bases separated the two germline ends. The CDR3 is made up of 12 amino acids. Method: immunoSEQ multiplex PCR; TCRdb's copy keeps in-frame clones and lacks some. The top ten clones hold about 6.7% of a sample with fewer than 450,000 clones, more than 70% of them seen once. The receptor was derived from a woman in her seventies with COVID-19, enrolled during active disease. Sequencing input: peripheral blood. The V gene is TRBV12-3 or TRBV12-4, the J gene TRBJ2-7, with D perhaps TRBD2 (5 bases). The CDR3: CASSLGGGEQYF. CDR3 DNA: TGTGCCAGCAGCCTGGGTGGAGGCGAGCAGTACTTC.